The 21 T cell receptor beta chains given below trace back to one sample, sequenced in a study of T cells in Graves' hyperthyroidism and ophthalmopathy (dated by TCRdb to about 2019). The method behind the library was multiplex PCR. The sequencer listed for this sample is Illumina HiSeq 2000. Amplification of TCR beta CDR3 regions was carried out from RNA transcripts. For the first round of RT-PCR on the TCR CDR3, the HTBI primer set was used together with the Qiagen OneStep RT-PCR kit. The public reads were reanalyzed by TCRdb: fastp trimming at Q25, MiXCR alignment, in-frame beta chains only. Entries are consolidated by CDR3 protein sequence, retaining the most common genes and DNA. This sample has hundreds of thousands of distinct CDR3 sequences in its table, and around 20% of those were observed once. Approximately 30% of the sample rests with the top ten. The specimen sequenced was blood. These receptors originate from a young man with Graves' ophthalmopathy.

Worth noting for this clonotype: This may come from a read error, since a much larger clone is one base off. This chain uses TRBV2 with TRBJ1-6; D remains unclear. CDR1 is SNHLY, CDR2 FYNNEI, per germline. This CDR3 has 16 amino acids. CDR3: CASSENPLGVGSPPHF. CDR3 nucleotide sequence: TGTGCCAGCAGTGAAAACCCCCTTGGGGTAGGGTCACCCCCCCACTTT. The whole variable domain, remainder taken from reference TRBV2 and TRBJ1-6, is EPEVTQTPSHQVTQMGQEVILRCVPISNHLYFYWYRQILGQKVEFLVSFYNNEISEKSEIFDDQFSVERPDGSNFTLKIRSTKLEDSAMYFCASSENPLGVGSPPHFGNGTRLTVT.

This chain connects TRBV3-1 to TRBJ1-3; no clear D gene. The CDR3 has 14 amino acids. V was cut by 0 bases and J by 4 bases, with 7 bases left in between. Germline V gene sequence: CDR1 LGHDT, CDR2 YNNKEL (reference sequence). CDR3 sequence reads: CASSQDQLGNTIYF. The CDR3 region has the DNA TGTGCCAGCAGCCAAGATCAGCTAGGAAACACCATATATTTT.

The rearrangement uses TRBV9 and TRBJ1-2; D unclear. Trimming pared 0 bases from V and 4 bases from J, leaving 10 bases between. CDR3 length: 14 residues. Germline loops: CDR1 SGDLS, CDR2 YYNGEE. CDR3 sequence reads: CASSVDRVGYGYTF. The CDR3 DNA reads as TGTGCCAGCAGCGTAGATCGTGTTGGCTATGGCTACACCTTC.

This clonotype was seen only a few times. The chain recombines TRBV7-2 with TRBJ2-7, with TRBD2 as a possible D gene (5 bases). This CDR3 spans 15 amino acids. V dropped 0 bases and J dropped 2 bases, with 11 bases sitting between them. Germline CDR1 is SGHTA and CDR2 is FQGNSA. CDR3 coding DNA: TGTGCCAGCAGCTTAGCCCGGGGAAGGCCCTACGAGCAGTACTTC. Protein product: CASSLARGRPYEQYF.

This clonotype was detected many times. This sequence joins TRBV28 and TRBJ1-5, with D unresolved. The V gene's germline CDR1 is MDHEN and CDR2 SYDVKM. The ends were cut back, 3 bases at V and 2 bases at J, with 8 bases in the middle. CDR3 size: 14 residues. The CDR3 is CASSFGKGNQPQHF. The CDR3 DNA reads TGTGCCAGCAGTTTCGGGAAAGGCAATCAGCCCCAGCATTTT.

In this sample, this clonotype turned up many times. The chain links TRBV28 to TRBJ1-2, with D unresolved. CDR3 length equals 14 residues. V lost 6 bases to trimming and J lost 3 bases, with 14 bases between them. Germline assignment: CDR1 MDHEN and CDR2 SYDVKM. This chain's CDR3 is CASRPDKQDYGYTF. In nucleotides, the CDR3 is TGTGCCAGCAGGCCTGATAAGCAGGACTATGGCTACACCTTC.

The J gene is TRBJ2-1, the V gene TRBV2; TRBD2 matches 7 bases. Losses at the gene ends were 9 bases for V and 10 bases for J; bases not matched to a gene: 6. This CDR3 contains 11 residues. Looked up from germline, CDR1 is SNHLY and CDR2 is FYNNEI. The CDR3 loop is CARKRGDEQFF. Here the CDR3 DNA reads TGTGCCAGAAAACGGGGGGACGAGCAGTTCTTC. The complete variable domain, with remaining parts taken from reference TRBV2 and TRBJ2-1, reads EPEVTQTPSHQVTQMGQEVILRCVPISNHLYFYWYRQILGQKVEFLVSFYNNEISEKSEIFDDQFSVERPDGSNFTLKIRSTKLEDSAMYFCARKRGDEQFFGPGTRLTVL.

V usage is TRBV28 and J usage is TRBJ2-2; no clear D. CDR3 length: 15 amino acids. Germline V gene sequence: CDR1 MDHEN, CDR2 SYDVKM. Deletions cut 3 bases from V and 7 bases from J, with 15 bases between. CDR3 region: CASSLGSVAVGELFF. For the CDR3, the DNA is TGTGCCAGCAGTTTGGGGTCGGTGGCGGTCGGGGAGCTGTTTTTT. Full variable domain (rest looked up from reference TRBV28 and TRBJ2-2): DVKVTQSSRYLVKRTGEKVFLECVQDMDHENMFWYRQDPGLGLRLIYFSYDVKMKEKGDIPEGYSVSREKKERFSLILESASTNQTSMYLCASSLGSVAVGELFFGEGSRLTVL.

The chain is built from TRBV28 and TRBJ1-2; 9 nucleotides line up with TRBD1. The ends lost 5 bases at V and 4 bases at J; junction bases unmatched: 2. Germline-derived CDR1 and CDR2 are MDHEN and SYDVKM. The CDR3 is made up of 13 amino acids. CDR3 amino acids: CASSRDRVYGYTF. In nucleotides, the CDR3 is TGTGCCAGCAGTCGGGACAGGGTCTATGGCTACACCTTC.

The chain joins TRBV6-2 or TRBV6-3 to TRBJ2-1; 8 bases line up with TRBD2. Trimming removed 6 bases from V and 0 bases from J; junction bases left unmatched: 7. The length of the CDR3 is 16 residues. Germline V lookup: CDR1 MNHEY, CDR2 SVGEGT. In nucleotides, the CDR3 is TGTGCCAGCAGAGGTCTACTAGCGGTCTCCTACAATGAGCAGTTCTTC. Its protein product is CASRGLLAVSYNEQFF.

This clonotype was detected ten times or more. V and J are TRBV12-3 or TRBV12-4 and TRBJ2-3; D gene ambiguous. The CDR3 length is 15 residues. Trimming took off 1 base at V and 6 bases at J, with 14 bases between the two ends. CDR3 residues: CASSLVRPGMDTQYF. The CDR3 DNA is TGTGCCAGCAGTTTAGTTAGGCCCGGTATGGATACGCAGTATTTT.

This clonotype was counted only a few times. V is TRBV12-3 or TRBV12-4 and J is TRBJ2-4, with TRBD1 matching over 11 bases. V shed 4 bases and J 6 bases; nucleotides not matched to a gene: 17. The CDR3 spans 19 residues. The CDR3 DNA reads TGTGCCAGCAGTTCCTTACGCGAACCGGGACAGGGGGGATTAAACATTCAGTACTTC. Translated: CASSSLREPGQGGLNIQYF.

This clonotype was found many times. The chain carries TRBV7-2 and TRBJ2-3, with D possibly TRBD2 on 5 matching bases. The CDR3 is 14 residues long. The ends were cut back, 1 base at V and 5 bases at J, with 10 bases in the middle. Germline-derived CDR1 and CDR2 are SGHTA and FQGNSA. DNA of the CDR3: TGTGCCAGCAGCTTAGAATCAGCGGTAGATACGCAGTATTTT. This translates into CASSLESAVDTQYF.

V usage is TRBV3-1 and J usage is TRBJ1-1; maybe TRBD1 (5 bases). The V gene's germline CDR1 is LGHDT and CDR2 YNNKEL (reference sequence). V was shortened by 4 bases and J by 4 bases, with 13 bases between the two germline ends. The CDR3 extends over 14 amino acids. The CDR3 region is CASSREGPTTEAFF. The CDR3 nucleotides read TGTGCCAGCAGCCGGGAGGGGCCAACCACTGAAGCTTTCTTT.

This clonotype came up many times. V is TRBV12-3 or TRBV12-4 and J is TRBJ2-5; 7 bases align to TRBD2. V shed 3 bases and J 5 bases; nucleotides not matched to a gene: 15. This CDR3 is 17 amino acids long. The CDR3 DNA follows: TGTGCCAGCAGTTTTCGGCTGGCGGGAGTATATCGGGAGACCCAGTACTTC. Amino acids: CASSFRLAGVYRETQYF.

This clonotype was detected only a few times. The chain links TRBV19 to TRBJ2-3; D is possibly TRBD1 or TRBD2 (6 bases each). V dropped 8 bases and J dropped 6 bases, with 15 bases sitting between them. Germline lookup yields CDR1 LNHDA and CDR2 SQIVND (reference sequence). The CDR3 is made up of 13 amino acids. Here the CDR3 reads CASGSGALDTQYF. The CDR3 DNA is TGTGCCAGTGGGTCGGGGGCTTTGGATACGCAGTATTTT.

In its sample, this clonotype was seen a few times. This chain connects TRBV7-2 to TRBJ2-7; D not certain. The CDR3 length is 13 residues. V lost 8 bases and J 2 bases, leaving 13 bases between the germline ends. Per the germline V gene, CDR1 is SGHTA and CDR2 is FQGNSA. The CDR3 spells CASGTDIPYEQYF. DNA of the CDR3: TGTGCCAGCGGCACGGATATTCCCTACGAGCAGTACTTC.

The genes are TRBV6-1 and TRBJ1-1; D unresolved. Trimming removed 6 bases at V and 5 bases at J, with 13 bases between. Germline V gene lookup returns CDR1 MNHNS and CDR2 SASEGT. This CDR3 region has 13 residues. This chain's CDR3 is CASSRGARTEAFF. The CDR3 DNA reads as TGTGCCAGCAGCCGGGGAGCAAGGACTGAAGCTTTCTTT.

This clonotype was found a few times. This rearrangement joins TRBV4-1 to TRBJ2-1; 13 bases map to TRBD2. After removal of 6 bases from V and 8 bases from J, the junction contained 7 bases not matched to a gene. Germline-derived CDR1 and CDR2 are MGHRA and YSYEKL. The CDR3 sequence is 15 residues long. CDR3 in amino acids: CASRTGTSGNYEQFF. In DNA form, the CDR3 reads TGCGCCAGCAGGACCGGGACTAGCGGGAACTATGAGCAGTTCTTC.

This clonotype was observed a few times. The chain is built from TRBV20-1 and TRBJ2-5; D is unclear. The CDR3 is 11 residues long. Germline V gives CDR1 DFQATT, CDR2 SNEGSKA (reference sequence). V lost 2 bases to trimming and J lost 5 bases, with 6 bases between them. The CDR3 sequence is CSARMSETQYF. The DNA of the CDR3 is TGCAGTGCTAGAATGAGTGAGACCCAGTACTTC.

This clonotype was counted between two and nine times. The chain is built from TRBV5-8 and TRBJ1-2, with D tentatively TRBD1 (5 bases). Germline values: CDR1 SGHTS, CDR2 YDEGEE. CDR3 size: 18 residues. V was shortened by 0 bases and J by 2 bases, with 20 bases between the two germline ends. In nucleotides, the CDR3 is TGTGCCAGCAGCTTGGGGCTGATACTTGGAGGACAAAACTATGGCTACACCTTC. As protein: CASSLGLILGGQNYGYTF.